The T cell receptor beta chain described here comes from a study of TIL therapy for anti-PD-1-resistant metastatic lung cancer. In the study overall: Most patients had lung adenocarcinoma; a handful of tumors were EGFR-mutant, two ALK-rearranged; half smoked currently or formerly.

The libraries were made with immunoSEQ v3. The method was immunoSEQ multiplex PCR; TCRdb's version includes in-frame clones alone and lacks a portion of them. The repertoire has roughly 92,000 clones, about three fifths of them found once; the top ten carry 11%. Only a few counts were recorded for this clone. Its antigen is not identified. Time point defined: pre-treatment sample, taken before nivolumab and TIL therapy. Most excised metastases sampled were pleural nodules or supraclavicular lymph nodes. Study outcomes and limitations: Compared with baseline intratumoral T cells, expanded TIL cultures were more clonal and less diverse (around 5.9% vs 31%). Many TIL product clones were absent from baseline tumor, suggesting clonal contraction.

The receptor's source is a person aged 25 to 79 with non-small cell lung cancer. The specimen was tumor tissue, collected at baseline.

CDR3 amino acids: CASNSPLAGDHNEQFF. For the CDR3, the DNA is TGTGCCAGCAATTCTCCCCTAGCGGGGGACCACAATGAGCAGTTCTTC. The J gene is TRBJ2-1, the V gene TRBV7-2, with 10 bases aligning to TRBD2. Germline V gene sequence: CDR1 SGHTA, CDR2 FQGNSA. Unmatched junction bases numbered 11, after V lost 7 bases and J lost 5 bases. The CDR3 consists of 16 residues.